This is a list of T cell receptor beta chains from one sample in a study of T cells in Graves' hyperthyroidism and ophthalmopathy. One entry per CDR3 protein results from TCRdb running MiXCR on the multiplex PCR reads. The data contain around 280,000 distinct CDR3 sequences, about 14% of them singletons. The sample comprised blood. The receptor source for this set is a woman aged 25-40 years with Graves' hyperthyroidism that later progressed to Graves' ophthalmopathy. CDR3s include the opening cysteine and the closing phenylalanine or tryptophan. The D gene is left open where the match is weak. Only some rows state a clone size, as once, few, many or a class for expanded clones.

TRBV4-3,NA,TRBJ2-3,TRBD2,CASSPWAGGGTDMQYF,TGCGCCAGCAGCCCCTGGGCGGGAGGTGGCACAGATATGCAGTATTTT
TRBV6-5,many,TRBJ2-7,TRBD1,CASSYSTTGDDYEQYF,TGTGCCAGCAGTTACTCGACGACAGGGGACGACTACGAGCAGTACTTC
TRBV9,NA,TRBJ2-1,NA,CASSVAPESSYNEQFF,TGTGCCAGCAGCGTAGCCCCAGAGAGCTCCTACAATGAGCAGTTCTTC
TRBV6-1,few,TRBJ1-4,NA,CASSAAFAGTYEKLFF,TGTGCCAGCAGTGCGGCGTTTGCAGGGACTTACGAAAAACTGTTTTTT
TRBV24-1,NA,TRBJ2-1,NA,CATSDLGGDEQFF,TGTGCCACCAGTGATTTAGGGGGAGATGAGCAGTTCTTC
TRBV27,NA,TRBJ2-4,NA,CASAGGLGAKNIQYF,TGTGCCAGCGCTGGGGGGTTGGGAGCCAAAAACATTCAGTACTTC
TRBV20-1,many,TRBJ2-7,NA,CSARDAGTSDYEQYF,TGCAGTGCTAGAGATGCCGGGACTTCGGACTACGAGCAGTACTTC
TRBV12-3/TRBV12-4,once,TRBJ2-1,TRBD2,CASSPSLRSGGNEQFF,TGTGCCAGCAGTCCATCTCTGAGGAGCGGGGGCAATGAGCAGTTCTTC
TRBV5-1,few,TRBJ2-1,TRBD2,CASSLGEEGSGTRLFF,TGCGCCAGCAGCTTGGGTGAGGAGGGTAGCGGGACTCGTCTGTTCTTC
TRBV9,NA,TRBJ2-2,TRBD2,CASSVEAGGLGELFF,TGTGCCAGCAGCGTAGAGGCGGGAGGCCTCGGGGAGCTGTTTTTT
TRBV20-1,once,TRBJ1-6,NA,CSASNAKDGNNSPLHF,TGCAGTGCTAGCAACGCTAAGGACGGTAATAATTCACCCCTCCACTTT
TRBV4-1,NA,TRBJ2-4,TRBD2,CASSKTGGRNIQYF,TGCGCCAGCAGCAAGACCGGGGGGAGGAACATTCAGTACTTC
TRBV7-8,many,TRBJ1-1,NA,CASSLGGAATEAFF,TGTGCCAGCAGCTTGGGGGGGGCGGCCACTGAAGCTTTCTTT
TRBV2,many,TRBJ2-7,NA,CASSETGFGGEQYF,TGTGCCAGCAGCGAAACAGGGTTCGGGGGCGAGCAGTACTTC
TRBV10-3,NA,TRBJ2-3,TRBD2,CAISESTSGGADTQYF,TGTGCCATCAGTGAGTCTACTAGCGGGGGGGCAGATACGCAGTATTTT
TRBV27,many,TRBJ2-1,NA,CASSGGRFEQFF,TGTGCCAGCAGCGGGGGGCGCTTTGAGCAGTTCTTC
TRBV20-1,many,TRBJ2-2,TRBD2,CSAVPPGGYGELFF,TGCAGTGCAGTCCCGCCGGGAGGTTATGGGGAGCTGTTTTTT
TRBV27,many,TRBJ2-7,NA,CASSSLASGEQYF,TGTGCCAGCAGTTCCCTAGCGTCAGGGGAGCAGTACTTC
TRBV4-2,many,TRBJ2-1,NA,CASSQDGGTPRYNEQFF,TGTGCCAGCAGCCAAGATGGGGGGACTCCTAGATACAATGAGCAGTTCTTC
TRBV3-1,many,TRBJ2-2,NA,CASSKNAAANTGELFF,TGTGCCAGCAGCAAAAACGCGGCTGCGAACACCGGGGAGCTGTTTTTT
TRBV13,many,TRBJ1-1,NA,CASSPDRDAMNTEAFF,TGTGCCAGCAGCCCCGATAGGGATGCGATGAACACTGAAGCTTTCTTT
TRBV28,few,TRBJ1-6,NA,CASRLGTVYNSPLHF,TGTGCCAGCAGGCTAGGGACGGTGTATAATTCACCCCTCCACTTT
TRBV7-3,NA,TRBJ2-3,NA,CASSSQIAPDTQYF,TGTGCCAGCAGCTCCCAAATAGCTCCGGATACGCAGTATTTT
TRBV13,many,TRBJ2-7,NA,CASSPFAIGSVGYEQYF,TGTGCCAGCAGCCCGTTTGCGATAGGTAGCGTCGGATACGAGCAGTACTTC
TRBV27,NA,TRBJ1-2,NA,CASCRRSGFGGYGYTF,TGTGCCAGCTGCCGTAGGTCGGGCTTTGGGGGATATGGCTACACCTTC
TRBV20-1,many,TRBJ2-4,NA,CSARGGTWIGNIQYF,TGCAGTGCTAGGGGCGGGACGTGGATTGGGAACATTCAGTACTTC
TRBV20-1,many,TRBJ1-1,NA,CSAGERTEAFF,TGCAGTGCTGGGGAAAGGACTGAAGCTTTCTTT
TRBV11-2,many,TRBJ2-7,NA,CASSLTTNYEQYF,TGTGCCAGCAGCCTCACAACGAACTACGAGCAGTACTTC
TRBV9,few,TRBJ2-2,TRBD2,CASSKLAGGGTGELFF,TGTGCCAGCAGCAAACTAGCGGGAGGTGGCACCGGGGAGCTGTTTTTT
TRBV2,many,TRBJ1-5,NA,CASRPWGSQPQHF,TGTGCCAGCAGACCCTGGGGGTCTCAGCCCCAGCATTTT
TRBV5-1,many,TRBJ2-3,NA,CASSLEGGGDTDTQYF,TGCGCCAGCAGCTTGGAAGGGGGAGGGGACACAGATACGCAGTATTTT